This T cell receptor (beta chain) was obtained from a study of T cells in Graves' hyperthyroidism and ophthalmopathy. It was RNA transcripts that yielded the amplified TCR beta CDR3 regions. A first-round RT-PCR of the TCR CDR3 used the HTBI primer set. Each CDR3 protein gets one entry after TCRdb re-called the multiplex PCR reads with MiXCR. The top ten hold around 45% of the sample, which has under 350,000 distinct CDR3 sequences, about 21% seen once. In its sample, this clonotype was seen a few times. The clonotype was recovered from a woman between 45 and 65 years old with Graves' hyperthyroidism. Sequencing was carried out using blood.

CDR3 residues: CASSPGTGFHEQYF. For the CDR3, the DNA is TGTGCCAGCAGCCCCGGGACAGGATTCCACGAGCAGTACTTC. This rearrangement joins TRBV7-3 to TRBJ2-7; 8 nucleotides agree with TRBD1. CDR3 size: 14 residues. J gave up 5 bases and V 5 bases, and 8 bases lay outside the gene matches. Germline CDR1 and CDR2: SGHTA and FQGTGA.